The clone carrying this T cell receptor beta chain was seen only once. This specimen comes from a study of shared clonotypes between healthy human individuals. The protocol was immunoSEQ multiplex PCR, while the TCRdb copy is restricted to in-frame clones and leaves out a portion. The sample contains a few hundred thousand clones, 65% to 70% of which appear only once. The CDR3 is made up of 15 amino acids. Trimming removed 2 bases from V and 9 bases from J, with 17 bases in between. CDR1 and CDR2 from the germline V gene are SGHTA and FQGNSA. The sample taken for sequencing was memory CD4+ T cells sorted from blood. The subset is: CD45RA-negative fraction. This sequence originates from a man under 40 in good health. The V gene is TRBV7-2, the J gene TRBJ2-1; D gene ambiguous. The CDR3 nucleotides read TGTGCCAGCAGCTTAACCCGTAACGGTCCAACTGAGCAGTTCTTC. It translates to CASSLTRNGPTEQFF.